This T cell receptor beta chain was documented in a study of T-cell reconstitution after alpha-beta-depleted transplantation in children. Germline lookup yields CDR1 SGHTA and CDR2 FQGNSA. Germline trimming cut 4 bases from V and 6 bases from J; bases unmatched to any gene: 3. This CDR3 is 12 amino acids long. Preparation of the TCRbeta library was carried out with unique molecular identifiers. MiXCR was run by TCRdb on the PCR reads, yielding one entry per CDR3 protein. Of about 360,000 distinct CDR3 sequences in the sample, about 14% are singletons; the top ten hold around 4.5%. V gene TRBV7-2 combines with J gene TRBJ2-7; TRBD1 matches 7 bases. The TCR was taken from a human donor who donated a stem cell graft to a child with Fanconi anemia. The specimen comprised PBMCs, sampled from the stem cell graft. This CDR3 reads CASSSRQGEQYF. The CDR3 DNA follows: TGTGCCAGCAGCTCCCGACAGGGCGAGCAGTACTTC. The full variable domain, its missing parts supplied by reference TRBV7-2 and TRBJ2-7, is GAGVSQSPSNKVTEKGKDVELRCDPISGHTALYWYRQSLGQGLEFLIYFQGNSAPDKSGLPSDRFSAERTGGSVSTLTIQRTQQEDSAVYLCASSSRQGEQYFGPGTRLTVT.